This TCR beta chain was captured by sequencing in a study of blood T cell repertoires in COVID-19. Study-level background: The analysed material was cDNA or gDNA that came from T cells, B-cell-depleted T cells, or PBMCs.

Trimming removed 4 bases at V and 5 bases at J, with 21 bases between. Per the germline V gene, CDR1 is SQVTM and CDR2 is ANQGSEA. The CDR3 has 15 residues. TCRdb's copy holds only in-frame clones and misses some; the assay was immunoSEQ multiplex PCR. The repertoire holds around 300,000 clones, with around 90% as singletons. Enrollees, about 18 to 100 years old, lived in roughly 24 US areas. Participants had their cohort set by participant-reported clinical history. What the recovered Cohort 3 donors had was two negative PCRs, clearance, or symptom resolution. Material: PBMCs or T cells enriched from blood (not recorded which). This chain uses TRBV29-1 with TRBJ2-7; unclear D gene. This TCR derives from a man between 25 and 39 years old who had recovered from COVID-19. The CDR3 coding sequence is TGCAGCGTTGCAAGGTTGATAGGATCCCAGGACGAGCAGTACTTC. This sequence encodes CSVARLIGSQDEQYF.